This passage covers 14 T cell receptor beta chains from one sample sequenced in a study of T cells in Graves' hyperthyroidism and ophthalmopathy. Amplified regions were TCR beta CDR3 sequences from RNA transcripts. TCR CDR3 underwent first-round RT-PCR with the HTBI primer set. TCRdb recomputed calls from the multiplex PCR reads with MiXCR, one row per CDR3 protein. This table holds under 550,000 distinct CDR3 sequences, roughly 15% found once. Sequencing was done on a sample of blood. These receptors all come from a woman between 18 and 30 years old with Graves' hyperthyroidism.

The chain recombines TRBV7-6 with TRBJ2-7; D might be TRBD2 (6 bases). The CDR3 has 15 amino acids. CDR1 is SGHVS, CDR2 FNYEAQ, per germline. V lost 3 bases, J lost 7 bases, and 19 bases lay in between. The CDR3 here is CASSLGVPVGGEQYF. CDR3 nucleotides: TGTGCCAGCAGCTTGGGGGTCCCTGTCGGAGGGGAGCAGTACTTC.

In this sample, this clonotype turned up many times. The V gene is TRBV28, the J gene TRBJ2-1; D perhaps matches TRBD1 (6 bases). The ends were cut back, 4 bases at V and 8 bases at J, with 24 bases in the middle. Germline CDR1 MDHEN, CDR2 SYDVKM. The CDR3 is 17 residues long. CDR3 sequence (DNA): TGTGCCAGCAGTTCCGCCTTTCTATCACTGACAGGCGATGAGCAGTTCTTC. Protein sequence: CASSSAFLSLTGDEQFF.

This clonotype was picked up many times. This chain links TRBV11-2 with TRBJ2-4, with TRBD2 as a possible D gene (5 bases). Germline-derived CDR1 and CDR2 are SGHAT and FQNNGV. This CDR3 has 13 residues. Trimming stripped 4 bases from V and 5 bases from J, with 9 bases between. CDR3: CASSSKAENIQYF. As DNA, the CDR3 is TGTGCCAGCAGCTCAAAAGCGGAAAACATTCAGTACTTC.

The J gene is TRBJ2-1, the V gene TRBV29-1; 9 nucleotides line up with TRBD2. From germline, CDR1 is SQVTM and CDR2 ANQGSEA. V shed 2 bases, J shed 3 bases, and the junction held 5 bases outside the gene matches. The CDR3 totals 15 residues. The CDR3 DNA reads as TGCAGCGTTGAACTAGCGGGGAATTTCTACAATGAGCAGTTCTTC. Residues: CSVELAGNFYNEQFF.

This clonotype appeared many times. The gene calls are TRBV27 and TRBJ2-1; 10 nucleotides match TRBD2. This CDR3 is built from 14 residues. V was clipped by 3 bases and J by 10 bases; unmatched bases: 6. Germline CDR1 MNHEY, CDR2 SMNVEV (reference sequence). Here the CDR3 DNA reads TGTGCCAGCAGTTTCTTGGCTAGCGGGGGCGAGCAGTTCTTC. Translated: CASSFLASGGEQFF.

In its sample, this clonotype was seen many times. The chain uses TRBV7-6 and TRBJ2-3; tentatively, D is TRBD1 (6 bases). The CDR3 length is 18 residues. Trimming cost V 2 bases and J 2 bases, with 20 bases left between them. The V gene's germline CDR1 is SGHVS and CDR2 FNYEAQ. The CDR3 sequence is CASSLLVSGHLNTDTQYF. CDR3 DNA sequence: TGTGCCAGCAGCTTACTTGTTTCGGGACACCTAAACACAGATACGCAGTATTTT.

This clonotype was seen just once. The chain employs TRBV15 and TRBJ2-7; 10 bases agree with TRBD1. After removal of 0 bases from V and 3 bases from J, the junction contained 2 bases not matched to a gene. Germline CDR1 LNHNV, CDR2 YYDKDF (reference sequence). There are 15 residues in the CDR3. CDR3 DNA: TGTGCCACCAGCAGAGAAGGGACAGGGGACTACGAGCAGTACTTC. Amino acids: CATSREGTGDYEQYF.

The V and J genes are TRBV12-3 or TRBV12-4 and TRBJ1-6; no firm D call. Trimming shortened V by 7 bases and J by 0 bases, and 28 bases separated the two germline ends. CDR3 length: 21 residues. In DNA, the CDR3 is TGTGCCAGCACCACCCCTCAGGAGTACGCAATTCGGAGCTCCTATAATTCACCCCTCCACTTT. This codes for CASTTPQEYAIRSSYNSPLHF.

The genes are TRBV25-1 and TRBJ1-1, with TRBD1 identical over 8 bases. From germline, CDR1 is MGHDK and CDR2 SYGVNS. The CDR3 spans 12 residues. Trimming at V came to 7 bases and at J to 4 bases, leaving 2 bases not matched to a gene. DNA of the CDR3: TGTGCCAGCACAGGGGGCCGCACTGAAGCTTTCTTT. Protein: CASTGGRTEAFF.

The rearrangement joins TRBV4-2 to TRBJ2-6; 9 bases are a match to TRBD1. The CDR3 totals 17 residues. Germline CDR1 reads LGHNA; CDR2 reads YNFKEQ. With V trimmed by 4 bases and J by 2 bases, 6 bases remained unmatched. The CDR3 DNA reads TGTGCCAGCAGCCCGGACAGGGGAGACACTGGGGCCAACGTCCTGACTTTC. Residues: CASSPDRGDTGANVLTF.

The sample holds many counts of this clonotype. This chain connects TRBV28 to TRBJ2-7; unclear D gene. CDR3 size: 11 residues. The germline gives CDR1 MDHEN, CDR2 SYDVKM. Trimming cost V 7 bases and J 0 bases, with 4 bases left between them. The CDR3 DNA reads as TGTGCCAGCACCACCTCCTACGAGCAGTACTTC. Protein product: CASTTSYEQYF.

The table lists this clonotype with a few counts. The genes are TRBV9 and TRBJ1-3; 8 bases are shared with TRBD1. The CDR3 consists of 15 residues. Trimming took 1 base from V and 2 from J; bases not matched to a gene: 2. CDR1 and CDR2 from the germline V gene are SGDLS and YYNGEE. The CDR3 spells CASSVSGQAGNTIYF. The CDR3 bases are TGTGCCAGCAGCGTATCGGGACAGGCTGGAAACACCATATATTTT.

The sample holds many counts of this clonotype. This chain connects TRBV28 to TRBJ2-5; 7 positions match TRBD2. CDR1 and CDR2 (germline): MDHEN, SYDVKM. After removal of 4 bases from V and 5 bases from J, the junction contained 10 bases not matched to a gene. The CDR3 loop spans 15 amino acids. CDR3 protein: CASSSPALAQETQYF. For the CDR3, the DNA is TGTGCCAGCAGTTCTCCCGCACTAGCGCAGGAGACCCAGTACTTC.

This clonotype was seen many times. The chain carries TRBV5-1 and TRBJ2-1; D perhaps matches TRBD2 (6 bases). CDR1 SGHRS and CDR2 YFSETQ come from the germline V gene. This CDR3 contains 16 residues. Trimming left V 6 bases short and J 7 bases short, with 23 bases between. The CDR3 sequence is CASTRPGRDGRNEQFF. Written as DNA, the CDR3 is TGCGCCAGCACTCGACCGGGGCGGGATGGAAGAAATGAGCAGTTCTTC.